A single sample is the source of the 14 T cell receptor beta chains below, sequenced in a study of beta chain features in type 1 diabetes. The isolated RNA, all of it, was reverse transcribed, so expressed TCRB transcripts were what got sequenced. This table comes from immunoSEQ multiplex PCR, and its TCRdb copy is limited to in-frame clones, with some not included. The sample contains 600,000 to 700,000 clones, under 15% of which appear only once. Study conclusions and caveats: There was a moderate but significant shortening of TCRB CDR3s in all four CD4+ subsets of Type 1 diabetes patients.

Which antigens these TCRs recognize remains unknown. Sequencing was carried out using naive CD4+ T cells from blood. These receptors came from a man aged 25 to 40 with type 1 diabetes.

This clone was recorded a few times. The chain links TRBV9 to TRBJ2-3; D gene unclear. V gave up 7 bases and J gave up 4 bases, with 7 bases separating them. Germline lookup yields CDR1 SGDLS and CDR2 YYNGEE. The CDR3 spans 11 residues. The CDR3: CASSSADTQYF. Written as DNA, the CDR3 is TGTGCCAGCTCCTCCGCAGATACGCAGTATTTT. Combining the CDR3 with reference TRBV9 and TRBJ2-3 gives the whole variable domain DSGVTQTPKHLITATGQRVTLRCSPRSGDLSVYWYQQSLDQGLQFLIQYYNGEERAKGNILERFSAQQFPDLHSELNLSSLELGDSALYFCASSSADTQYFGPGTRLTVL.

This clone appeared a few times. The chain uses TRBV30 and TRBJ1-5; maybe TRBD1 (6 bases). Germline CDR1 and CDR2: GTSNPN and SVGIG (reference sequence). The length of the CDR3 is 15 residues. The V end lost 4 bases, the J end lost 4 bases, and 17 bases lay between the germline ends. CDR3 DNA sequence: TGTGCCTGGAACCCGAGGGGGGCGATTAATCAGCCCCAGCATTTT. This codes for CAWNPRGAINQPQHF.

This rearrangement joins TRBV28 to TRBJ1-1; D is unclear. Germline V lookup: CDR1 MDHEN, CDR2 SYDVKM. The CDR3 has 15 amino acids. V was cut by 3 bases and J by 0 bases, with 11 bases left in between. CDR3 amino acids: CASSFNFGLNTEAFF. The CDR3 nucleotides are TGTGCCAGCAGTTTTAATTTCGGCTTGAACACTGAAGCTTTCTTT.

This rearrangement joins TRBV18 to TRBJ2-2; D might be TRBD1 (6 bases). V lost 5 bases and J 2 bases, leaving 15 bases between the germline ends. Germline-derived CDR1 and CDR2 are KGHSH and LQKENI. CDR3 length: 16 amino acids. CDR3 sequence reads: CASSLSGQKNTGELFF. CDR3 DNA sequence: TGTGCCAGCTCATTAAGCGGACAGAAAAACACCGGGGAGCTGTTTTTT.

This clone has just a few counts. The chain couples TRBV9 to TRBJ2-3; D ambiguous. This CDR3 spans 13 amino acids. The germline CDR1 and CDR2 sequences are SGDLS and YYNGEE. V was cut by 4 bases and J by 4 bases, with 10 bases left in between. The CDR3 DNA follows: TGTGCCAGCAGCCCGAGGAGCGCAGATACGCAGTATTTT. It yields the protein CASSPRSADTQYF. Supplemented by reference TRBV9 and TRBJ2-3, the full variable domain reads DSGVTQTPKHLITATGQRVTLRCSPRSGDLSVYWYQQSLDQGLQFLIQYYNGEERAKGNILERFSAQQFPDLHSELNLSSLELGDSALYFCASSPRSADTQYFGPGTRLTVL.

This clone turned up a few times. This chain links TRBV4-3 with TRBJ1-6; perhaps TRBD1 as D (5 bases). V was clipped by 4 bases and J by 8 bases, with 12 bases between them. The CDR3 covers 14 residues. Germline CDR1 LGHNA, CDR2 YSLEER. CDR3 protein: CASSPRRGDSPLHF. In DNA, the CDR3 is TGCGCCAGCAGCCCACGACGGGGGGATTCACCCCTCCACTTT.

This clone was detected only a few times. The chain has TRBV5-1 and TRBJ2-1; 7 positions agree with TRBD2. Germline trimming cut 4 bases from V and 9 bases from J; bases unmatched to any gene: 7. Germline V gene lookup returns CDR1 SGHRS and CDR2 YFSETQ. CDR3 length equals 13 residues. CDR3 in amino acids: CASSPRLAGEQFF. In DNA, the CDR3 is TGCGCCAGCAGCCCTCGACTAGCTGGTGAGCAGTTCTTC.

This rearrangement joins TRBV6-1 to TRBJ1-4, with D maybe TRBD1 (5 bases). Germline V CDR1 and CDR2: MNHNS, SASEGT. Trimming removed 2 bases from V and 7 bases from J, with 8 bases in between. The CDR3 runs 13 residues. CDR3 DNA: TGTGCCAGCAGTGAACAGGGTAGTGAAAAACTGTTTTTT. Translation gives CASSEQGSEKLFF.

The sample holds a few counts of this clone. The junction departs from the called germline gene at one end, perhaps through a read error. This chain links TRBV7-7 with TRBJ2-5; 7 bases are a match to TRBD2. The CDR3 contains 12 residues. Germline assignment: CDR1 SSHAT and CDR2 FNYEAQ (reference sequence). CDR3 nucleotide sequence: TGTGCTAGCAGCGGGGATCAAGAGACCCAGTACTTC. As protein: CASSGDQETQYF. The full variable domain, with the rest looked up from reference TRBV7-7 and TRBJ2-5, is GAGVSQSPRYKVTKRGQDVTLRCDPISSHATLYWYQQALGQGPEFLTYFNYEAQPDKSGLPSDRFSAERPEGSISTLTIQRTEQRDSAMYRCASSGDQETQYFGPGTRLLVL.

Only a few counts were recorded for this clone. This rearrangement joins TRBV6-5 to TRBJ1-2; D not certain. V gave up 8 bases and J gave up 5 bases, with 15 bases separating them. This CDR3 has 13 residues. Germline CDR1 and CDR2: MNHEY and SVGAGI. CDR3 protein: CASANHEGYGYTF. In DNA form, the CDR3 reads TGTGCCAGCGCAAACCATGAGGGATATGGCTACACCTTC.

This clone occurred a few times. The rearrangement uses TRBV28 and TRBJ1-6; perhaps TRBD1 as D (5 bases). CDR3 length: 12 residues. Germline lookup yields CDR1 MDHEN and CDR2 SYDVKM. V was clipped by 7 bases and J by 8 bases, with 9 bases between them. CDR3 residues: CASTGRDSPLHF. CDR3 sequence (DNA): TGTGCCAGCACGGGACGGGATTCACCCCTCCACTTT.

The J gene is TRBJ1-2, the V gene TRBV28, with D maybe TRBD1 (6 bases). In germline, CDR1 is MDHEN, CDR2 SYDVKM. V lost 3 bases to trimming and J lost 4 bases, with 9 bases between them. This CDR3 region has 13 residues. For the CDR3, the DNA is TGTGCCAGCAGTTTTGGGACAAGCTATGGCTACACCTTC. Its protein product is CASSFGTSYGYTF.

This clone was counted only a few times. This chain joins TRBV5-6 and TRBJ1-2; D is possibly TRBD1 (6 bases). The V end was cut by 2 bases, the J end by 8 bases, with 25 bases between. CDR3 length equals 17 residues. CDR1 SGHDT and CDR2 YYEEEE come from the germline V gene. The DNA for the CDR3 is TGTGCCAGCAGCTTATTGATTGTTCCACAGGGCCAGTGGGGCTACACCTTC. It yields the protein CASSLLIVPQGQWGYTF.

The V call is TRBV9, the J call TRBJ1-2; 8 nucleotides match TRBD1. This CDR3 has 14 residues. CDR1 SGDLS and CDR2 YYNGEE come from the germline V gene. Trimming removed 0 bases from V and 6 bases from J; junction bases left unmatched: 4. The DNA of the CDR3 is TGTGCCAGCAGCGTAGGGACAGGGAGGGATGGCTACACCTTC. This gives the protein CASSVGTGRDGYTF.